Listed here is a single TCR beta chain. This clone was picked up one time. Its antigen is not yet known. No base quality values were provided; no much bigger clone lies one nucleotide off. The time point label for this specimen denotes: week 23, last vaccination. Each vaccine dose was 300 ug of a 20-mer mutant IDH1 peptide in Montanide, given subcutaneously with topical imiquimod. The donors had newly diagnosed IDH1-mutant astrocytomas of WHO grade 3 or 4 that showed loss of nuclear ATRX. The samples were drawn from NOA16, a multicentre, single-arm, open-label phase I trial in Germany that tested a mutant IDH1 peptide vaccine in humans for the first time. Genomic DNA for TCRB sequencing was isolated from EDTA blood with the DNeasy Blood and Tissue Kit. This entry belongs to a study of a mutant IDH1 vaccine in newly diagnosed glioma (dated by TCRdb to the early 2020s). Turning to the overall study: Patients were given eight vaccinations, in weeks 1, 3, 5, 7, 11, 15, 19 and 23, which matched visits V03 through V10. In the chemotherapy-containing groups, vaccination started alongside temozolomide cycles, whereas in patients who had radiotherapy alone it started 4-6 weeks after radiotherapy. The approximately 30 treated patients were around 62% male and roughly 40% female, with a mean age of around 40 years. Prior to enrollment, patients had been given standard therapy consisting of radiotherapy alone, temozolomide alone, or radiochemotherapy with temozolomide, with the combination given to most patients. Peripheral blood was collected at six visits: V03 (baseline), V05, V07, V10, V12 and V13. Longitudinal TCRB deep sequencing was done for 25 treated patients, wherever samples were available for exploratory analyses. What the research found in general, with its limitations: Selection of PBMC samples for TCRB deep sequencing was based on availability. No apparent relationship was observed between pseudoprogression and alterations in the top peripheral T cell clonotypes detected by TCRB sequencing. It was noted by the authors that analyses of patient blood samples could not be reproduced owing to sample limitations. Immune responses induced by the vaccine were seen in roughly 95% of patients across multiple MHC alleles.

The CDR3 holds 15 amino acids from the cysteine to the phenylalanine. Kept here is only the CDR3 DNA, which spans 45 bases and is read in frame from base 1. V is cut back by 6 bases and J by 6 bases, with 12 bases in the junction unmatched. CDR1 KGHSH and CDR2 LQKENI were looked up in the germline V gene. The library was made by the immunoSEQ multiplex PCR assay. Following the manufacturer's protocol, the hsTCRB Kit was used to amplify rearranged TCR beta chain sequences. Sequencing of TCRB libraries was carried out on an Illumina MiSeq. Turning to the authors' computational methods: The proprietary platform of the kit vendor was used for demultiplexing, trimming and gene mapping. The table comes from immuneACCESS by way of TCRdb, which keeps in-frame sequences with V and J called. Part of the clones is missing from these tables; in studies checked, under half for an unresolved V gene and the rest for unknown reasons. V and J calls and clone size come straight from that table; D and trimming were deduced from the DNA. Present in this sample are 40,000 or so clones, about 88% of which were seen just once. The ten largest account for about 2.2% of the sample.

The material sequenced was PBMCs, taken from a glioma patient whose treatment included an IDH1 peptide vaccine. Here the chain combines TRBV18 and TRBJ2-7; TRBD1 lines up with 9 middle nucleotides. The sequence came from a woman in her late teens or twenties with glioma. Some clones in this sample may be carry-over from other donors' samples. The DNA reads TGTGCCAGCTCCCCGTCGGGACAGGGATCGGGCGAGCAGTACTTC. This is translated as CASSPSGQGSGEQYF.